These T cell receptor beta chains were read from a single sample in a study of blood T cell repertoires in COVID-19. Assay: immunoSEQ multiplex PCR; the TCRdb copy retains only in-frame clones and omits some. The repertoire has some 100,000 clones, approximately 86% of them found once; the top ten carry around 6%. Sequencing was carried out using peripheral blood. These receptors were obtained from a woman aged 55-69 years with acute or convalescent COVID-19. Each CDR3 is given without its conserved first and last residue. Fields, in order: J gene, V gene, CDR3 protein.

>TRBJ2-2|TRBV4-2
ASTETWGGISTGELF
>TRBJ1-1|TRBV6-5
ASSSSAGTTEAF
>TRBJ1-5|TRBV6-5
ASSFGTGGDQPQH
>TRBJ1-2|TRBV18
ASSQDRAYGYT
>TRBJ1-1|TRBV3-1/TRBV3-2
ASSPELDAEAF
>TRBJ2-7|TRBV6-2/TRBV6-3
ASSRTVSYEQY
>TRBJ2-3|TRBV19
ASSLRGGSPTDTQY
>TRBJ1-1|TRBV5-1
ASSRQTLNTEAF
>TRBJ2-7|TRBV3-1/TRBV3-2
ASSQGLAGAGYEQY
>TRBJ2-1|TRBV5-1
ASYSGSLGNEQF
>TRBJ2-7|TRBV5-8
ASGLGGGYEQY
>TRBJ2-7|TRBV2
ASSGAYEQY
>TRBJ2-2|TRBV11-2
ASSLGGHGTGELF
>TRBJ2-1|TRBV6-5
ASSYGSGGQGEQF
>TRBJ2-2|TRBV5-1
AIQGTSGKRGLNTGELF
>TRBJ1-1|TRBV5-1
ASSPGTLNTEAF
>TRBJ1-2|TRBV18
ASSPNEGGYGYT
>TRBJ2-1|TRBV2
ASSPPGQGRINEQF
>TRBJ2-6|TRBV10-3
AISEFFRLAGVSGANVLT
>TRBJ1-2|TRBV19
ASSSPRTGGEGYGYT
>TRBJ1-2|TRBV3-1/TRBV3-2
ASSPGGNYGYT
>TRBJ2-1|TRBV14
ASSPGTHMIDEQF
>TRBJ2-3|TRBV19
ASKARRDFNTDTQY
>TRBJ1-2|TRBV28
ASSLPWTGRGYGYT
>TRBJ1-4|TRBV11-3
ASSLGAGQGTEKLF
>TRBJ2-3|TRBV29-1
SAPQGDTQY
>TRBJ2-3|TRBV3-1/TRBV3-2
ASSQTPTSGGGTDTQY